Sequencing of this T cell receptor beta chain was carried out in a study of radiation and T cells in renal cell carcinoma. Assay: immunoSEQ multiplex PCR; the TCRdb copy retains only in-frame clones and omits some. Of about 77,000 clones listed, over 80% are singletons. Points from the study as a whole: Without pretreatment biopsies, baseline tumor clonotype presence was undetermined.

The time point was: blood 4 weeks post-SBRT, at nephrectomy. As for treatment: 15 Gy SBRT to primary tumor, nephrectomy 4 weeks later. The table lists this clone with a count of one. Its matching antigen is unknown. Germline-derived CDR1 and CDR2 are MDHEN and SYDVKM. Trimming removed 1 base from V and 2 bases from J, with 8 bases in between. The length of the CDR3 is 15 residues. The gene calls are TRBV28 and TRBJ2-2, with D hard to call. Sequenced here: blood, sampled from a patient whose treatment included radiotherapy and nephrectomy. The source is a woman in her sixties with renal cell carcinoma. The CDR3 sequence is CASSLSERNTGELFF. Written as DNA, the CDR3 is TGTGCCAGCAGTTTATCCGAGCGTAACACCGGGGAGCTGTTTTTT.